The TCR beta chain described here comes from a study of PD-1 blockade in classical Hodgkin lymphoma. Study-level information: Administration of nivolumab to patients was at 3 mg/kg intravenously every 2 weeks.

Every patient had relapsed following autologous stem cell transplantation, and cohorts differed in brentuximab vedotin exposure. Method: immunoSEQ multiplex PCR; TCRdb's copy keeps in-frame clones and lacks some. The table includes more than 90,000 clones, around 81% detected once. The sequenced sample was peripheral blood mononuclear cells (PBMCs), obtained before the second cycle of nivolumab. The TCR was taken from a human donor with classical Hodgkin lymphoma.

The CDR3 region is CASSARDEQFF. DNA of the CDR3: TGCGCCAGCAGTGCCCGGGATGAGCAGTTCTTC. The V gene is TRBV10-2, the J gene TRBJ2-1; D is unresolved. V lost 4 bases and J 8 bases, leaving 6 bases between the germline ends. The CDR3 is 11 residues long. The germline gives CDR1 WSHSY, CDR2 SAAADI.